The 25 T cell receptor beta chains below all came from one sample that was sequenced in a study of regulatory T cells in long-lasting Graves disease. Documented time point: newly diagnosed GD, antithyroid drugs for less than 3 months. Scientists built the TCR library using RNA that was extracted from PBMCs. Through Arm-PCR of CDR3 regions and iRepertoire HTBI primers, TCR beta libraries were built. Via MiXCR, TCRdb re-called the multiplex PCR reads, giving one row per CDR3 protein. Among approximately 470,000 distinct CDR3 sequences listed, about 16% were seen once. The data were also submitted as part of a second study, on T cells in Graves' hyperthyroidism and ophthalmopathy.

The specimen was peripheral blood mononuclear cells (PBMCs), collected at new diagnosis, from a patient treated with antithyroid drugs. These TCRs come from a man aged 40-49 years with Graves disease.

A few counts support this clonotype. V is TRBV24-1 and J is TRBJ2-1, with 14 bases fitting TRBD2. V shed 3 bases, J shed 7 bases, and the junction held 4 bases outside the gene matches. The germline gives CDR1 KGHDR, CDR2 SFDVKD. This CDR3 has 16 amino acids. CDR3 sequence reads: CATSDETSGRENEQFF. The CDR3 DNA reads TGTGCCACCAGTGATGAGACTAGCGGGAGGGAAAATGAGCAGTTCTTC.

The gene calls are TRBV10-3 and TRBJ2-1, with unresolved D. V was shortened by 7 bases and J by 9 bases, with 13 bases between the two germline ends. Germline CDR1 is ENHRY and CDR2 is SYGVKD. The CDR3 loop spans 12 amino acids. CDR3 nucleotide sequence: TGTGCCATCACCGGTCTGCTCGGTGAGCAGTTCTTC. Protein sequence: CAITGLLGEQFF.

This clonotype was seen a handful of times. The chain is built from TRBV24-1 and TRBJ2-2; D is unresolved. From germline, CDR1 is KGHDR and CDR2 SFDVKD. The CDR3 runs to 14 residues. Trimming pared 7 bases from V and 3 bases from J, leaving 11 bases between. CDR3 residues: CATRDDRDTGELFF. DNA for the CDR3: TGTGCCACCAGGGACGACCGGGACACCGGGGAGCTGTTTTTT.

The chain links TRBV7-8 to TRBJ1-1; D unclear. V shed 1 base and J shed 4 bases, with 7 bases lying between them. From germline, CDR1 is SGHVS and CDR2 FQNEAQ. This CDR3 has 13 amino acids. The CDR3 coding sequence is TGTGCCAGCAGCTTAGATCAGATCACTGAAGCTTTCTTT. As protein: CASSLDQITEAFF.

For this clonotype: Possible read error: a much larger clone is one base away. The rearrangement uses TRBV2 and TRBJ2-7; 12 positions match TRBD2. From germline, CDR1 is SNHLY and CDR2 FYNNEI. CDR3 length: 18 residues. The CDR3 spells CASSLDGPSGRGSYEQHF. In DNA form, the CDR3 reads TGTGCCAGCAGCTTAGATGGGCCTAGCGGGAGGGGCTCCTACGAGCAGCACTTC. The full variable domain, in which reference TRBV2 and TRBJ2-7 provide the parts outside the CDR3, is EPEVTQTPSHQVTQMGQEVILRCVPISNHLYFYWYRQILGQKVEFLVSFYNNEISEKSEIFDDQFSVERPDGSNFTLKIRSTKLEDSAMYFCASSLDGPSGRGSYEQHFGPGTRLTVT.

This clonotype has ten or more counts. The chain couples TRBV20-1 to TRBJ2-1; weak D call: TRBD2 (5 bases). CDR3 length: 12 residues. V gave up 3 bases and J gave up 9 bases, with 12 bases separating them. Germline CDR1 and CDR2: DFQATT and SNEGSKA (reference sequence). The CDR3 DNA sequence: TGCAGTGCTAGGTTGCTTGGAGGTGAGCAGTTCTTC. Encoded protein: CSARLLGGEQFF.

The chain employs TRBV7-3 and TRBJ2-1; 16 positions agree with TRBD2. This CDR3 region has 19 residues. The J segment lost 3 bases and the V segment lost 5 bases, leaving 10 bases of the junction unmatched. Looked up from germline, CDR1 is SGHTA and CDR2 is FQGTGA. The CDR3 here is CASSLTGTSGRAYYNEQFF. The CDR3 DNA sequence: TGTGCCAGCAGCCTTACCGGGACTAGCGGGAGGGCCTACTACAATGAGCAGTTCTTC.

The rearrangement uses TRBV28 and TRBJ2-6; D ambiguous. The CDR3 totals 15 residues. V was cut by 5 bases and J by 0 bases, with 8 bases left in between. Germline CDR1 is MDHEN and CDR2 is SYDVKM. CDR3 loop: CASSGISSGANVLTF. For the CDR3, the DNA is TGTGCCAGCAGTGGGATAAGCTCTGGGGCCAACGTCCTGACTTTC.

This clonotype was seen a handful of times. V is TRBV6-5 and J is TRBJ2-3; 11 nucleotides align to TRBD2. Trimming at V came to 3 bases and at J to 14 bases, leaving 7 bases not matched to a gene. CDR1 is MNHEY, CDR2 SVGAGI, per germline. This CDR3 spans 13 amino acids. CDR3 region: CASSYSTSGSRYF. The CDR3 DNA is TGTGCCAGCAGTTATAGTACTAGCGGGAGTCGGTATTTT.

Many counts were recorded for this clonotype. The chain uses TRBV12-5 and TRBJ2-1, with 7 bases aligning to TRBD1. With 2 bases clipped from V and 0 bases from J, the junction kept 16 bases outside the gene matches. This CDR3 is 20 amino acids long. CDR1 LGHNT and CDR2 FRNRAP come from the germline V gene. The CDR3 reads CASGLPPYPEGTDSYNEQFF. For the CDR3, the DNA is TGTGCTAGTGGTTTGCCCCCATACCCCGAAGGGACAGACTCCTACAATGAGCAGTTCTTC. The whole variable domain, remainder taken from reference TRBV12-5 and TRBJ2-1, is DARVTQTPRHKVTEMGQEVTMRCQPILGHNTVFWYRQTMMQGLELLAYFRNRAPLDDSGMPKDRFSAEMPDATLATLKIQPSEPRDSAVYFCASGLPPYPEGTDSYNEQFFGPGTRLTVL.

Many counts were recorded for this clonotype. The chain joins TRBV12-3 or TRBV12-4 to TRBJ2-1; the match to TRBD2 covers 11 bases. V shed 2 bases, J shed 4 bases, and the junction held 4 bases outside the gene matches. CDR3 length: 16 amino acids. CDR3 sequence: CASSLSRLAGYNEQFF. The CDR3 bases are TGTGCCAGCAGTTTAAGTCGACTAGCGGGGTACAATGAGCAGTTCTTC.

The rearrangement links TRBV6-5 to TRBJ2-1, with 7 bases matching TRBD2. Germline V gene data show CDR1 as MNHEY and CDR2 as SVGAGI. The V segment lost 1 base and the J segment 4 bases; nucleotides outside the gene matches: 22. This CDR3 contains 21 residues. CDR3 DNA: TGTGCCAGCAGTTACTTTTCCGGGAGGATATTAAGAGCGAGATTTTACAATGAGCAGTTCTTC. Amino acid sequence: CASSYFSGRILRARFYNEQFF.

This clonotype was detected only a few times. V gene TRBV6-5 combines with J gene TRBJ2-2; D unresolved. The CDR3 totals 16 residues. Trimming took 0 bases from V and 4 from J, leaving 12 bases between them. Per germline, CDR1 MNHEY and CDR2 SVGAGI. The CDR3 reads CASSYSPHPRTGELFF. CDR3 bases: TGTGCCAGCAGTTACTCGCCCCACCCCCGCACCGGGGAGCTGTTTTTT.

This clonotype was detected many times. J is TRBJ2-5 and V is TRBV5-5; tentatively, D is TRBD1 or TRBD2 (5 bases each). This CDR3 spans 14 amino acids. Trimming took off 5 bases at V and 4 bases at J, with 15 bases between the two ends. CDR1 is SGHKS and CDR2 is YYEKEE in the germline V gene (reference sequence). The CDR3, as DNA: TGTGCCAGCAGTTTCGCCGCCGGGACAGAGACCCAGTACTTC. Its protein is CASSFAAGTETQYF.

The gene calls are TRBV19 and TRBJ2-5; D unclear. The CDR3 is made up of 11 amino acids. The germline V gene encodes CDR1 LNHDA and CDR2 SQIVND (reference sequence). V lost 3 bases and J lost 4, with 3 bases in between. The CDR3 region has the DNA TGTGCCAGTAGTATGGGAGAGACCCAGTACTTC. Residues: CASSMGETQYF. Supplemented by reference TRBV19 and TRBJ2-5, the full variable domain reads DGGITQSPKYLFRKEGQNVTLSCEQNLNHDAMYWYRQDPGQGLRLIYYSQIVNDFQKGDIAEGYSVSREKKESFPLTVTSAQKNPTAFYLCASSMGETQYFGPGTRLLVL.

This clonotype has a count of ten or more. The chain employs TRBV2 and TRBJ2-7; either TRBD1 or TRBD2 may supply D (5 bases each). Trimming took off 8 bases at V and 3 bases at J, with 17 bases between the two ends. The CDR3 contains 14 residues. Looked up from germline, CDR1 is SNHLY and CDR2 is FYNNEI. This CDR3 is CASHEGPPGYEQYF. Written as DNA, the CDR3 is TGTGCCAGCCATGAGGGACCTCCTGGCTACGAGCAGTACTTC. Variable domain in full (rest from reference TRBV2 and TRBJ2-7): EPEVTQTPSHQVTQMGQEVILRCVPISNHLYFYWYRQILGQKVEFLVSFYNNEISEKSEIFDDQFSVERPDGSNFTLKIRSTKLEDSAMYFCASHEGPPGYEQYFGPGTRLTVT.

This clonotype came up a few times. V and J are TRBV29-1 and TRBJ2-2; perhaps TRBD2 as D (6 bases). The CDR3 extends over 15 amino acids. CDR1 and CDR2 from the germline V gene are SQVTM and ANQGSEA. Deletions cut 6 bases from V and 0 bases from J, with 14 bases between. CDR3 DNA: TGCAGCGTCTTGGGACTCAGCGCGAACACCGGGGAGCTGTTTTTT. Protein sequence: CSVLGLSANTGELFF.

This chain's CDR3 is CASSPPTSGRGNEQFF. CDR3 nucleotides: TGTGCCAGCTCACCCCCAACTAGCGGGAGAGGCAATGAGCAGTTCTTC. The chain recombines TRBV18 with TRBJ2-1; 11 nucleotides align to TRBD2. CDR3 length: 16 residues. Looked up from germline, CDR1 is KGHSH and CDR2 is LQKENI. J was trimmed by 6 bases and V by 3 bases; bases with no gene match: 7.

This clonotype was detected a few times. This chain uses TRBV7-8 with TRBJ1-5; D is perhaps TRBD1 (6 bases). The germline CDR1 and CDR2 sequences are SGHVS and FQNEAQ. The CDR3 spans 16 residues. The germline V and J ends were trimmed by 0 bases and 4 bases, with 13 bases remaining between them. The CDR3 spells CASSLAPRGSNQPQHF. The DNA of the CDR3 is TGTGCCAGCAGCTTAGCCCCCAGGGGTAGTAATCAGCCCCAGCATTTT.

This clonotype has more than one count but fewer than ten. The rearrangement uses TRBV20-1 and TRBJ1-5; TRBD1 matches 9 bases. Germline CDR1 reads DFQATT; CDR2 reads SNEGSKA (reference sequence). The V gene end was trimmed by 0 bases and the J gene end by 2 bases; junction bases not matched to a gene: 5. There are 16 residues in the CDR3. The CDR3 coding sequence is TGCAGTGCTAGAGACTTACAGGGGGCGGGCAATCAGCCCCAGCATTTT. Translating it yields CSARDLQGAGNQPQHF.

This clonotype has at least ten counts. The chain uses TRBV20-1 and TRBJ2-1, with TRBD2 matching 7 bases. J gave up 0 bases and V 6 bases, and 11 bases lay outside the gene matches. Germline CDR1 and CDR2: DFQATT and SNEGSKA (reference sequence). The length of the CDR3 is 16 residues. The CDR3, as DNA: TGCAGTGCGACGTCGCCCGGGAGGAGCTCCTACAATGAGCAGTTCTTC. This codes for CSATSPGRSSYNEQFF.

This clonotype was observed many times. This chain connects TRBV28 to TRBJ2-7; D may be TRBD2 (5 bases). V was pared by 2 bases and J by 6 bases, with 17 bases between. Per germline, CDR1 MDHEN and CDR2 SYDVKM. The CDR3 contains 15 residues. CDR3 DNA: TGTGCCAGCAGTTTAGCGGGCTTACAACGGGGCGAGCAGTACTTC. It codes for CASSLAGLQRGEQYF. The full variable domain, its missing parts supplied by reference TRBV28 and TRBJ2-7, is DVKVTQSSRYLVKRTGEKVFLECVQDMDHENMFWYRQDPGLGLRLIYFSYDVKMKEKGDIPEGYSVSREKKERFSLILESASTNQTSMYLCASSLAGLQRGEQYFGPGTRLTVT.

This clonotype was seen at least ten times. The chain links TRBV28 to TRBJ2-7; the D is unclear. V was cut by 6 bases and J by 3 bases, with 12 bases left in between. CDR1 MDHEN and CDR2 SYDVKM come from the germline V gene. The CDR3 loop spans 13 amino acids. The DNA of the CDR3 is TGTGCCAGCAGAAAGAACGGGTTCTACGAGCAGTACTTC. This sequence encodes CASRKNGFYEQYF. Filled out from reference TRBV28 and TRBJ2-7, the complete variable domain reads DVKVTQSSRYLVKRTGEKVFLECVQDMDHENMFWYRQDPGLGLRLIYFSYDVKMKEKGDIPEGYSVSREKKERFSLILESASTNQTSMYLCASRKNGFYEQYFGPGTRLTVT.

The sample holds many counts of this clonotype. CDR3 in DNA: TGTGCCAGCAGTGAATTCGTGACAGGGCTTAGGAGTGAGCAGTTCTTC. It translates to CASSEFVTGLRSEQFF. The chain links TRBV2 to TRBJ2-1, with 7 nucleotides matching TRBD1. The CDR3 length is 16 residues. From germline, CDR1 is SNHLY and CDR2 FYNNEI. Unmatched junction bases numbered 13, after V lost 2 bases and J lost 9 bases.

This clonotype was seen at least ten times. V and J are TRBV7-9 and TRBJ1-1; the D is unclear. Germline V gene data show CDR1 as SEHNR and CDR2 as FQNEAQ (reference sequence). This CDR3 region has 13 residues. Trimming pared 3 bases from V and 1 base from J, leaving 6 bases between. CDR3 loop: CASSFRSNTEAFF. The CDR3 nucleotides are TGTGCCAGCAGCTTCCGGTCGAACACTGAAGCTTTCTTT.